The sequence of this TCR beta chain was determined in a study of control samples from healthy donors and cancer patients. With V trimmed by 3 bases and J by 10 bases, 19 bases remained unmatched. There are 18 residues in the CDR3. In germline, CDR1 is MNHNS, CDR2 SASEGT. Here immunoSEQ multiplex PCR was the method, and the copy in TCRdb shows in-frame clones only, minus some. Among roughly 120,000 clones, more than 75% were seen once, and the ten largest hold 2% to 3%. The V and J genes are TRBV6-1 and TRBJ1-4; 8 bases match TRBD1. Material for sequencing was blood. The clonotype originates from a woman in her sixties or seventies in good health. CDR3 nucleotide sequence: TGTGCCAGCAGTGATCCGGACAGGGACTGGAGTCCTGTGGGAAAACTGTTTTTT. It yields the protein CASSDPDRDWSPVGKLFF.